This T cell receptor beta chain was obtained from a study of blood T cell repertoires in COVID-19. Study-level information: Samples representing acute and convalescent COVID-19 were sourced from the United States, Italy and Spain.

Participants' own reports of clinical history determined their cohort assignment. Symptom resolution, clearance, or two negative PCRs marked donors in Cohort 3 as recovered. Original analysis: Reference gene primer amplification yielded estimated nucleated cell counts. Clones were sequenced by immunoSEQ multiplex PCR, and TCRdb holds only the in-frame ones, with some missing. That table gives V, J and clone size, and the DNA gave D and trimming. The sample holds hundreds of thousands of clones; approximately 90% are singletons and the top ten take around 9.5%. V shed 2 bases, J shed 4 bases, and the junction held 5 bases outside the gene matches. The CDR3 contains 15 residues. CDR1 is SGDLS, CDR2 YYNGEE, per germline.

The chain has TRBV9 and TRBJ1-3, with 8 bases identical to TRBD1. The source is a woman aged 40 to 50 who had recovered from COVID-19. Sequencing was done on a sample of PBMCs or T cells enriched from blood (not recorded which). The DNA for the CDR3 is TGTGCCAGCAGCGTCCAGGGGGCTAAAGGAAACACCATATATTTT. Protein: CASSVQGAKGNTIYF.